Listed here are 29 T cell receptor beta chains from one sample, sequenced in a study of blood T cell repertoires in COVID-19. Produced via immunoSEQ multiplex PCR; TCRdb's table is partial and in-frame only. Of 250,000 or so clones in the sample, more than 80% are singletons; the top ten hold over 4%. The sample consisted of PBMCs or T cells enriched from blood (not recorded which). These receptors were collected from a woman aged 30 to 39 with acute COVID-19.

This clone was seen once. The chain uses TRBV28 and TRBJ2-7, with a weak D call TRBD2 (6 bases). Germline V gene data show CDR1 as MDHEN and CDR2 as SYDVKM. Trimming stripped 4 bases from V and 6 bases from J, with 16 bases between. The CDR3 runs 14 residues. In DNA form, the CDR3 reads TGTGCCAGCAGTTCCGGGACTGCCCCCTCCGAGCAGTACTTC. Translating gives CASSSGTAPSEQYF.

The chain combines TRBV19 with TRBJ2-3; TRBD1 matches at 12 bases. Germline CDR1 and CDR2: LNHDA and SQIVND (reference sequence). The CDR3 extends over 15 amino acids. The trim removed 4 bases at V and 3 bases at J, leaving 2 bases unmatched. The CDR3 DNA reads TGTGCCAGTAGTAGGGGACAGGGGGCTACAGATACGCAGTATTTT. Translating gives CASSRGQGATDTQYF.

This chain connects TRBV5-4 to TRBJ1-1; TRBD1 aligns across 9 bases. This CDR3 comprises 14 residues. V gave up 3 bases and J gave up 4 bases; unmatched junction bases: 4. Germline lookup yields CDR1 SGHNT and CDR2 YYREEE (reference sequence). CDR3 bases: TGTGCCAGCAGCTACCCACAGGGGGCCACTGAAGCTTTCTTT. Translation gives CASSYPQGATEAFF. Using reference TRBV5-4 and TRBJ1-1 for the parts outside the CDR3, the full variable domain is ETGVTQSPTHLIKTRGQQVTLRCSSQSGHNTVSWYQQALGQGPQFIFQYYREEENGRGNFPPRFSGLQFPNYSSELNVNALELDDSALYLCASSYPQGATEAFFGQGTRLTVV.

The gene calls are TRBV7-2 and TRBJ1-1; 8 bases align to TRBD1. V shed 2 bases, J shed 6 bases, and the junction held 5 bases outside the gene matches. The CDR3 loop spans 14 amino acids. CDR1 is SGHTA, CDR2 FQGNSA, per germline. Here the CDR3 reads CASSLLYRGAEAFF. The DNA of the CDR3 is TGTGCCAGCAGCTTATTGTACAGGGGGGCTGAAGCTTTCTTT.

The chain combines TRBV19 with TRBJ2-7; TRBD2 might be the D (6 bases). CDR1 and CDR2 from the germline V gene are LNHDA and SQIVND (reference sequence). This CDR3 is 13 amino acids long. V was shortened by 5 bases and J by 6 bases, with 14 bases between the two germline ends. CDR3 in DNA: TGTGCCAGTAGTGTCCAGACTAGTTCCGAGCAGTACTTC. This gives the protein CASSVQTSSEQYF.

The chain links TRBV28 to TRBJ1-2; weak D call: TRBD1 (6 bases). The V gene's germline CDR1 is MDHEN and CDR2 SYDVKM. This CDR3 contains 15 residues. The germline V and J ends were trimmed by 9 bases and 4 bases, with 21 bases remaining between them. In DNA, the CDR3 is TGTGCCAGTCATGAACAGGGTGGTAGCTTCTATGGCTACACCTTC. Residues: CASHEQGGSFYGYTF.

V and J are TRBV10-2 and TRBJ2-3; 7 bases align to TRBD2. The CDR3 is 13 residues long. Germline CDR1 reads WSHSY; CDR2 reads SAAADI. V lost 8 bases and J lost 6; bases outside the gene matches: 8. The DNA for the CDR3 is TGCGCCAGCGTGGAGCGGGGCGGGGATACGCAGTATTTT. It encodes CASVERGGDTQYF.

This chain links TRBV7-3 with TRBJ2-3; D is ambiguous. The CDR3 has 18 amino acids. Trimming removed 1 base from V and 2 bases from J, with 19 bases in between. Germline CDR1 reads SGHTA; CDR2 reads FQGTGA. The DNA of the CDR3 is TGTGCCAGCAGCTTAAACTCCCTCCACAAAGGAGACACAGATACGCAGTATTTT. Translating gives CASSLNSLHKGDTDTQYF.

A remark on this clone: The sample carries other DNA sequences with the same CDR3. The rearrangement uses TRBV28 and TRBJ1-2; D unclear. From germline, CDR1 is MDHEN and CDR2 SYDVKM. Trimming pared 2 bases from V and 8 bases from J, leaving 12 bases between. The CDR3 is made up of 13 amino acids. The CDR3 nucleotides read TGTGCCAGCAGTTTAAACAGTAATTACGGCTACACCTTC. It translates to CASSLNSNYGYTF.

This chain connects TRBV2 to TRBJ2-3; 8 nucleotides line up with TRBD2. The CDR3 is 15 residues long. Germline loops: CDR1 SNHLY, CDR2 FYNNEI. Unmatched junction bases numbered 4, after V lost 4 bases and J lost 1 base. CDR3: CASSVAGRGTDTQYF. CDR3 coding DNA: TGTGCCAGCAGTGTAGCGGGGAGAGGCACAGATACGCAGTATTTT.

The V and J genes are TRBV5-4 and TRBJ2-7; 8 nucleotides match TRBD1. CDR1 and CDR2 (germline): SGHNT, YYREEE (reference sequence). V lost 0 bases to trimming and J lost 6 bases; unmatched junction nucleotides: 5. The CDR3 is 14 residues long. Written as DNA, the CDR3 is TGTGCCAGCAGCTTGGTGCAGGGGGCCTCCGAGCAGTACTTC. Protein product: CASSLVQGASEQYF.

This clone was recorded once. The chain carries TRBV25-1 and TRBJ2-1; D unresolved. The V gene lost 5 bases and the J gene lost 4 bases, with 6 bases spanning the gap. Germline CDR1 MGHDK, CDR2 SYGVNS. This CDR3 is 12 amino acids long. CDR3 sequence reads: CASSPLYNEQFF. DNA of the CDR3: TGTGCCAGCAGTCCTCTTTACAATGAGCAGTTCTTC.

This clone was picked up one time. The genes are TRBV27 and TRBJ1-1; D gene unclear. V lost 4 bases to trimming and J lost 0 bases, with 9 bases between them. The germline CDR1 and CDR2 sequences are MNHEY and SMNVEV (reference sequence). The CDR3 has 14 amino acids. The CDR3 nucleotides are TGTGCCAGCAGTTCGACTGGCATGAACACTGAAGCTTTCTTT. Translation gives CASSSTGMNTEAFF.

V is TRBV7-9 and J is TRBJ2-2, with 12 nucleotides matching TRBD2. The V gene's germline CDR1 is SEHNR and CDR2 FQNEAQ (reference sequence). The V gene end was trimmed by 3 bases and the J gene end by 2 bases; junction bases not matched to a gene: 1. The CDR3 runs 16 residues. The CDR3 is CASSLGLAGNTGELFF. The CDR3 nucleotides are TGTGCCAGCAGCTTGGGACTAGCGGGTAACACCGGGGAGCTGTTTTTT.

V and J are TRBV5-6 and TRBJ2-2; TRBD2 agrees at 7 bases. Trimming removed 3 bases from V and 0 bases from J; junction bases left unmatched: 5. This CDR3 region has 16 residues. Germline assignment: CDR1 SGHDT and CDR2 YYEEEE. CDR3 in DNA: TGTGCCAGCAGCTCCACTAGCGACACGAACACCGGGGAGCTGTTTTTT. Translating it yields CASSSTSDTNTGELFF.

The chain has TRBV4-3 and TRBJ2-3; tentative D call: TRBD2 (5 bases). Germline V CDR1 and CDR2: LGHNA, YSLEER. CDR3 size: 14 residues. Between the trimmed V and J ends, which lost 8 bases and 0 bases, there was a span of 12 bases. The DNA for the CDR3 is TGCGCCAGCTCCGAGGGAGTGAGCACAGATACGCAGTATTTT. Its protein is CASSEGVSTDTQYF.

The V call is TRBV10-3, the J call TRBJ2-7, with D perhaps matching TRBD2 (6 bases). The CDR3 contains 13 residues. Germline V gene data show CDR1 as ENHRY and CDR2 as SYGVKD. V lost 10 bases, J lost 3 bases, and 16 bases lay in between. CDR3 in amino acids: CATNPGLNYEQYF. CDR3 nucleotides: TGTGCCACCAACCCGGGACTCAACTACGAGCAGTACTTC.

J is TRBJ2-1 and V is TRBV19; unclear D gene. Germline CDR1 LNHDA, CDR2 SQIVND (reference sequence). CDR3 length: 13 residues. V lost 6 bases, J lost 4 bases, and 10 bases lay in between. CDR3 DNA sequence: TGTGCCAGTAGCCGACTGATATACAATGAGCAGTTCTTC. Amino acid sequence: CASSRLIYNEQFF.

CDR3 coding DNA: TGTGCCAGCAGCCAACCGTTTAGCGGGAGCTATGAGACCCAGTACTTC. Encoded protein: CASSQPFSGSYETQYF. V usage is TRBV3-1 (or the pseudogene TRBV3-2) and J usage is TRBJ2-5; 9 nucleotides match TRBD2. Germline V gives CDR1 LGHDT, CDR2 YNNKEL (reference sequence). This CDR3 has 16 amino acids. The V and J ends lost 2 bases and 5 bases, in that order; junction bases with no gene match: 9.

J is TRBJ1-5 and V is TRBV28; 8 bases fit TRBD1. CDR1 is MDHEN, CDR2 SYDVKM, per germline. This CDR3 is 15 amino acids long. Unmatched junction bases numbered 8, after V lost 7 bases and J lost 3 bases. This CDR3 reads CASTPMDRDNQPQHF. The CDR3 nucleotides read TGTGCCAGCACCCCCATGGACAGGGACAATCAGCCCCAGCATTTT.

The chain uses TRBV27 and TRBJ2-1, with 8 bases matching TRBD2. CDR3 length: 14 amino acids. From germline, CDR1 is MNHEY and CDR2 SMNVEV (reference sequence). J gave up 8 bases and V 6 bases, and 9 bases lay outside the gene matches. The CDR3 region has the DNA TGTGCCAGCAGCCGACTAGCGCCCCTCGATGAGCAGTTCTTC. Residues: CASSRLAPLDEQFF.

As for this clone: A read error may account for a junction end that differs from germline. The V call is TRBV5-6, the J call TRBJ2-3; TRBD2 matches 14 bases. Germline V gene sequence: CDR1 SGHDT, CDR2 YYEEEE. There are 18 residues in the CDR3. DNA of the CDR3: TGTGCCAGCAGTTTGGGGACTAGCGGGAGAACGGGCACAGATACGCAGTATTTT. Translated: CASSLGTSGRTGTDTQYF.

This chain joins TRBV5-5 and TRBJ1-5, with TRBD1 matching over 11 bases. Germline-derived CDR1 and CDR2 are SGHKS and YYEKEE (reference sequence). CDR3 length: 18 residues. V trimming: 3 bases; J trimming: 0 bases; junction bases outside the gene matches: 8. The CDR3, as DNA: TGTGCCAGCAGCTACGGGACAGGGGGACCATATAGCAATCAGCCCCAGCATTTT. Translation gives CASSYGTGGPYSNQPQHF.

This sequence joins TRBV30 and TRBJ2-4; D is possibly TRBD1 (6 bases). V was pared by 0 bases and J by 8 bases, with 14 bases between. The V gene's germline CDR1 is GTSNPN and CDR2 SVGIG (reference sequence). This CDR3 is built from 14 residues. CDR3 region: CAWSVSHSGDIQYF. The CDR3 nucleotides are TGTGCCTGGAGTGTAAGTCACTCAGGGGACATTCAGTACTTC.

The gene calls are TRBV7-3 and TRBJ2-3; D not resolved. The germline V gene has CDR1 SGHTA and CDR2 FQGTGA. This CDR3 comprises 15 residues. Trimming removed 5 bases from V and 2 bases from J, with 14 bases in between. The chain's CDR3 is CASSPPLSSTDTQYF. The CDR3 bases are TGTGCCAGCAGCCCCCCCCTTTCGTCCACAGATACGCAGTATTTT.

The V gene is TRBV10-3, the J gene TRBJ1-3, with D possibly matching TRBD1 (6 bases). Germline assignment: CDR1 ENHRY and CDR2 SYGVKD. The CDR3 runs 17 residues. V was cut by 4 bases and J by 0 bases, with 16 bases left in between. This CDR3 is CAISGDKDRNSGNTIYF. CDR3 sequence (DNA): TGTGCCATCAGTGGGGATAAGGACAGAAACTCTGGAAACACCATATATTTT.

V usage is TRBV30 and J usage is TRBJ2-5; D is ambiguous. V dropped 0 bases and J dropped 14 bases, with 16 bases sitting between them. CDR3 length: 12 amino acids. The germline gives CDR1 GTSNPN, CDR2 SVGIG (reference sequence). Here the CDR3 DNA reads TGTGCCTGGAGTGTACTCCCTTTCCCTTATTACTTC. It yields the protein CAWSVLPFPYYF.

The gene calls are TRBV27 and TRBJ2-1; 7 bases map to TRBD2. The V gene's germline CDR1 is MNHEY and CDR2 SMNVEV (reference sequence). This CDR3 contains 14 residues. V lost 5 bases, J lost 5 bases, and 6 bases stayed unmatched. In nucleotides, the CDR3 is TGTGCCAGCAGTCTAGTAACTAGCGACAATGAGCAGTTCTTC. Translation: CASSLVTSDNEQFF.

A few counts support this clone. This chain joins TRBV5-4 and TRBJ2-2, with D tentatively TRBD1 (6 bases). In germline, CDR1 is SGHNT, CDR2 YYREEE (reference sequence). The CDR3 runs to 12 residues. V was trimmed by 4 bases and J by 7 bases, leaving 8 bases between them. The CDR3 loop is CASSTGFGELFF. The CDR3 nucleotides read TGTGCCAGCAGCACAGGGTTCGGGGAGCTGTTTTTT.